This T cell receptor (beta chain) was sequenced during a study of cytomegalovirus exposure and HLA in healthy donors (dated by TCRdb to the late 2010s). Broadly, across the study: A later analysis indicated that the 95 to 150 validation repertoires were generated on the platform also employed for the 650 to 850 repertoires of the first cohort. To predict cytomegalovirus infection status, the study brought together high-throughput TCR immunosequencing, statistical association of individual TCRs with disease status, and machine learning. The aim of the study was to test whether cataloging public T cell receptors could identify signatures of past pathogen exposure. Along with the approximately 700-subject first cohort, a separate validation cohort of roughly 110 different subjects was used.

A note on this clone: Its antigen is not yet known. Nothing much larger sits one base from this clone, and base qualities are not available. The same CDR3 can be traced to other DNA sequences in this sample.

The donors were included in the validation cohort of 90 to 150 subjects, a group kept apart from the roughly 670-subject first cohort. The library was made by the immunoSEQ multiplex PCR assay. On the authors' methods: A statistical classification framework was developed to diagnose cytomegalovirus status using the catalog of TCR beta chain sequences. TCRdb re-hosts the immuneACCESS table, in-frame sequences only. Its copies lack some clones; in the studies checked, an unresolved V gene accounts for under half of them, and the cause for the rest is not known. V and J calls and clone size are those listed in that table; D and trimming were worked out from the DNA. The sample profile shows about 65,000 clones; under 95% of them were found once. The ten top clones hold 1% to 1.5% of the sample. What the study reported, not specific to this receptor: The study listed 150 to 200 TCR beta chains as associated with cytomegalovirus. In both the original and validation cohorts, the classifier was reported to diagnose cytomegalovirus status with high specificity and sensitivity. While some public TCRs were present in many individuals, most TCR sequences turned up only very rarely across donors. According to the authors, the approach could potentially be generalized to other disease states and immunological phenotypes. The validation cohort had no HLA typing available for a later analysis, so co-occurrence within that cohort was assessed over all 130 or so repertoires. A few of the identified cytomegalovirus-associated TCR beta chains were confirmed in vitro to be specific for cytomegalovirus antigens. A later analysis found that TCRs clustered in the first cohort also tended to co-occur in the roughly 120 validation repertoires, with 94% of cluster scores above 0.

V has 0 bases trimmed and J has 5 bases trimmed; junction bases matching no gene number 13. From the cysteine through the phenylalanine, the CDR3 covers 18 amino acids. Only the CDR3 DNA is retained, 54 bases long and in frame from the first base. CDR1 SGDLS and CDR2 YYNGEE were looked up in the germline V gene. Specimen: PBMCs. This sequence was found in a woman between 18 and 29 years old in good health and CMV-seronegative. The V gene is TRBV9 and the J gene is TRBJ2-5, with 10 central nucleotides matching TRBD2. The CDR3 region: CASSVGVSGGGVLETQYF. The nucleotides read TGTGCCAGCAGCGTAGGGGTGAGCGGGGGGGGAGTCCTGGAGACCCAGTACTTC.